The clone carrying this T cell receptor (beta chain) was detected only a few times. The data were taken from a study of blood T cell repertoires in COVID-19. The method was immunoSEQ multiplex PCR; TCRdb's version includes in-frame clones alone and lacks a portion of them. The table has about 280,000 clones, 80% to 90% seen once; the top ten hold around a tenth. Source material: peripheral blood. The receptor was derived from a woman in her forties or fifties who had recovered from COVID-19.

The CDR3 spells CASAGAGANVLTF. DNA of the CDR3: TGCGCCAGCGCGGGGGCGGGGGCCAACGTCCTGACTTTC. V gene TRBV4-3 combines with J gene TRBJ2-6; D possibly corresponds to TRBD2 (7 bases). Germline assignment: CDR1 LGHNA and CDR2 YSLEER. CDR3 length: 13 residues. The V end lost 8 bases, the J end lost 4 bases, and 9 bases lay between the germline ends.